Detailed here is one T cell receptor beta chain. This clone occurred once. This receptor's antigen is unknown. Qualities for individual bases were not recorded, and no much larger clone is one base off. This specimen belongs to a study of shared clonotypes between healthy human individuals (TCRdb year 2020). With respect to the entire study: Three men and two women, aged 18 to 49 years, made up the cohort. For each donor, CD4 naive and CD4 memory were each run on three plates, CD8 naive on two plates, and CD8 memory on one plate. The study deeply sequenced blood TCR repertoires of roughly five healthy adults to estimate repertoire size and the extent of clonotype sharing between individuals. Different laboratories and diverse techniques were used to prepare libraries and sequence TCR repertoires, to increase sequencing depth and limit assay-specific biases. Per donor, leukapheresis produced somewhere between about 0.94 and 9 billion PBMCs.

General findings and caveats noted by the study authors: Rarefaction of sorted-subset datasets indicated incomplete sequencing despite the large sequencing depth. Higher generation probabilities were observed for clonotypes shared by all four sorted-subset donors than for non-shared clonotypes. Because the study included a small number of donors, the genetic and exposure-history diversity represented was limited. Larger estimated clonotype richness was generally found for naive subsets than for memory subsets. Sampling was limited to blood, and TCR repertoires in tissue likely differ from TCR repertoires in blood. Sharing across a handful of donors was observed for about 4.8% of naive CD4, over 3% of naive CD8, 2% to 2.5% of memory CD4, and around 0.44% of memory CD8 clonotypes. Pairwise subsampling led to the expectation that sequencing depth would affect the degree of clonotype sharing among donors.

CDR1 DFQATT and CDR2 SNEGSKA are derived from the germline V gene (reference sequence). The CDR3, cysteine through phenylalanine, is 11 amino acids long. Only the CDR3 region is kept as DNA, spanning 33 bases read in frame from base 1. V was cut back by 6 bases and J by 6 bases, leaving a gap of 12 bases between them. The donors were healthy, HIV-negative adults with no recently reported acute infections or vaccinations. Only Caucasian adults living in Nashville, Tennessee, USA were represented among the donors. CD4+ T cells were enriched through magnetic negative selection, after which naive cells were positively selected on CD45RA and the remaining negative fraction served as the memory subset. Blood was obtained by leukapheresis, after which PBMCs were separated by Ficoll-Histopaque density gradient centrifugation and cryopreserved in liquid nitrogen vapor phase. Purity and quantity of every magnetically sorted T cell population were checked by analytical flow cytometry. Genomic DNA was isolated from each sorted fraction and quantified by UV absorbance on a Nanodrop 2000c.

Using the deep immunoSEQ assay, multiplex PCR amplified TCR CDR3 regions from genomic DNA. Genomic DNA extracted from each cell subset was distributed evenly over all wells of several immunoSEQ 96-well plates, and each plate served as one replicate. Each replicate PCR for sorted subsets received around 200 ng genomic DNA, equal to roughly 29,000 T cell genomes. Purified libraries were measured with a Qubit 3.0 fluorometer, size-checked on a Bioanalyzer 2100, and measured again with the KAPA Library Quantification kit. A separate single-read 150-cycle Illumina NextSeq 550 flow cell was used to sequence each immunoSEQ 96-well plate. The original pipeline was this. The immunoSEQ output contained only junctional sequences without quality scores, so filtering could not match that applied to full-length reads. Sequences were annotated with PyIR, a Python wrapper for IgBLAST v1.9, using IMGT germline references to assign V/J genes and CDR3. Reads were filtered out if the reads had weak V/J assignments (E-value above 1e-6), no CDR3, stop codons, out-of-frame junctions, or ambiguous translated residues. A V3J clonotype was defined by an identical inferred V gene, J gene, and CDR3 amino acid sequence. Percentage overlap between repertoires was calculated by dividing the number of shared unique clonotypes by the size of the smaller repertoire. Three approaches were used to assess repertoire richness: RTK rarefaction, the Chao1 estimator, and Recon v2.1 estimates of unobserved clonotypes. For all TCRbeta clonotypes obtained by the gDNA method from a few donors, generation probabilities were computed with OLGA. Not all clones reach the TCRdb copy of this immuneACCESS table, which keeps in-frame sequences only. Checked studies attribute under half of the gap to unresolved V genes and leave the rest unexplained. Clone size and the V and J calls come from that table; the DNA yielded D and trimming. This sample gives approximately 2,000,000 clones in total; 85% to 95% of them show up just once. About 0.41% of the sample is in the top ten clones.

The sequenced sample consisted of naive CD4+ T cells from PBMCs. This sample's cell subset or site label indicates: CD45RA+ positively selected. This TCR was recovered from a young man in good health. Some clones in this sample may be carry-over from other donors' samples. The sequence joins TRBV20-1 to TRBJ2-7, with a tentative D gene TRBD1 over 6 matching bases. The sequence in DNA is TGCAGTGCCTCACGACAGGCCGAGCAGTACTTC. It codes for CSASRQAEQYF.